Each of the 13 T cell receptor beta chains below was sequenced from the same sample in a study of radiotherapy plus CTLA-4 blockade in lung cancer. Method: immunoSEQ multiplex PCR; TCRdb's copy keeps in-frame clones and lacks some. Among approximately 94,000 clones listed, about four fifths were seen once. Sequenced material: peripheral blood, taken from a patient treated with radiotherapy plus ipilimumab. These TCRs come from a human donor with non-small cell lung cancer that progressed on radiotherapy plus ipilimumab.

In this sample, this clone turned up once. The chain employs TRBV28 and TRBJ2-2; the match to TRBD2 covers 7 bases. Per germline, CDR1 MDHEN and CDR2 SYDVKM. V lost 3 bases, J lost 0 bases, and 1 base stayed unmatched. The CDR3 consists of 15 residues. In nucleotides, the CDR3 is TGTGCCAGCAGTTTTGGGAGGGCGAACACCGGGGAGCTGTTTTTT. It encodes CASSFGRANTGELFF.

V and J are TRBV9 and TRBJ2-1, with D possibly TRBD2 on 6 matching bases. Germline-derived CDR1 and CDR2 are SGDLS and YYNGEE. This CDR3 contains 15 residues. V gave up 2 bases and J gave up 6 bases, with 15 bases separating them. In nucleotides, the CDR3 is TGTGCCAGCAGCGTCGGGACTCTCGGAGCCAATGAGCAGTTCTTC. Its protein is CASSVGTLGANEQFF.

The CDR3 loop reads CASSLDPFRTGVYQETQYF. For the CDR3, the DNA is TGTGCCAGCAGCTTAGACCCTTTTCGGACAGGGGTGTACCAAGAGACCCAGTACTTC. This chain connects TRBV7-8 to TRBJ2-5; the match to TRBD1 covers 9 bases. The germline gives CDR1 SGHVS, CDR2 FQNEAQ. This CDR3 region has 19 residues. V dropped 1 base and J dropped 0; count of bases not matched to a gene: 12.

The chain employs TRBV7-2 and TRBJ1-5; 10 bases agree with TRBD1. Germline CDR1 is SGHTA and CDR2 is FQGNSA. This CDR3 has 15 amino acids. V shed 6 bases, J shed 2 bases, and the junction held 4 bases outside the gene matches. CDR3 coding DNA: TGTGCCAGCAGTTCCGGGACAGGGGGCAATCAGCCCCAGCATTTT. This encodes CASSSGTGGNQPQHF.

This clone was recorded only once. The gene calls are TRBV6-5 and TRBJ2-3; D perhaps matches TRBD1 (6 bases). V was pared by 2 bases and J by 5 bases, with 14 bases between. Germline CDR1 is MNHEY and CDR2 is SVGAGI. The CDR3 totals 15 residues. The CDR3 bases are TGTGCCAGCAGTTACGCGGACAGTGGTTTAGATACGCAGTATTTT. Translating it yields CASSYADSGLDTQYF.

This clone was recorded a few times. This chain connects TRBV6-1 to TRBJ1-2; D is unclear. CDR3 length: 14 amino acids. Germline CDR1 is MNHNS and CDR2 is SASEGT. V was pared by 1 base and J by 0 bases, with 6 bases between. CDR3 in amino acids: CASSEVQTNYGYTF. CDR3 DNA sequence: TGTGCCAGCAGTGAAGTTCAGACTAACTATGGCTACACCTTC.

This chain links TRBV7-2 with TRBJ1-1; D unclear. The germline V gene encodes CDR1 SGHTA and CDR2 FQGNSA. V was shortened by 0 bases and J by 0 bases, with 8 bases between the two germline ends. CDR3 length: 15 amino acids. DNA for the CDR3: TGTGCCAGCAGCTTAGCCCGGACGGTGAACACTGAAGCTTTCTTT. Protein sequence: CASSLARTVNTEAFF.

A few counts support this clone. This rearrangement joins TRBV2 to TRBJ2-3, with D uncertain. The V and J ends lost 4 bases and 4 bases respectively, with 9 bases between them. This CDR3 has 13 residues. The V gene's germline CDR1 is SNHLY and CDR2 FYNNEI. CDR3 residues: CASSGGLPDTQYF. DNA for the CDR3: TGTGCCAGCAGTGGGGGTCTCCCAGATACGCAGTATTTT.

This chain connects TRBV7-8 to TRBJ2-7, with D unresolved. The CDR3 consists of 12 residues. V lost 1 base and J lost 1, with 2 bases in between. In germline, CDR1 is SGHVS, CDR2 FQNEAQ. This CDR3 reads CASSLVSYEQYF. CDR3 coding DNA: TGTGCCAGCAGCTTAGTTTCCTACGAGCAGTACTTC.

This sequence joins TRBV7-2 and TRBJ2-5, with TRBD1 matching over 12 bases. Germline V gene data show CDR1 as SGHTA and CDR2 as FQGNSA. The V segment lost 5 bases and the J segment 5 bases; nucleotides outside the gene matches: 3. The CDR3 has 14 amino acids. The CDR3 loop is CASSRGTGGETQYF. CDR3 coding DNA: TGTGCCAGCAGCCGGGGGACAGGGGGCGAGACCCAGTACTTC. Full variable domain (missing parts from reference TRBV7-2 and TRBJ2-5): GAGVSQSPSNKVTEKGKDVELRCDPISGHTALYWYRQSLGQGLEFLIYFQGNSAPDKSGLPSDRFSAERTGGSVSTLTIQRTQQEDSAVYLCASSRGTGGETQYFGPGTRLLVL.

This clone was seen just once. J is TRBJ2-1 and V is TRBV7-9; TRBD2 matches 7 bases. Germline values: CDR1 SEHNR, CDR2 FQNEAQ (reference sequence). Losses at the gene ends were 2 bases for V and 3 bases for J; bases not matched to a gene: 4. The CDR3 sequence is 15 residues long. The CDR3 sequence: CASSLLAEIYNEQFF. CDR3 DNA sequence: TGTGCCAGCAGCTTACTAGCGGAAATCTACAATGAGCAGTTCTTC.

This clone was seen a few times. The rearrangement links TRBV5-4 to TRBJ2-7; tentative D call: TRBD2 (5 bases). This CDR3 comprises 13 residues. The V end was cut by 0 bases, the J end by 7 bases, with 11 bases between. CDR1 and CDR2 (germline): SGHNT, YYREEE (reference sequence). The CDR3 protein is CASSLDGIGEQYV. In DNA form, the CDR3 reads TGTGCCAGCAGCTTGGACGGGATAGGGGAGCAGTACGTC.

The J gene is TRBJ2-2, the V gene TRBV18, with D maybe TRBD1 (6 bases). Trimming shortened V by 3 bases and J by 5 bases, and 16 bases separated the two germline ends. The CDR3 length is 16 residues. The V gene's germline CDR1 is KGHSH and CDR2 LQKENI. The CDR3 region is CASSPLTGRRTGELFF. The CDR3 nucleotides read TGTGCCAGCTCACCGCTGACAGGCCGGAGGACCGGGGAGCTGTTTTTT. Filled out from reference TRBV18 and TRBJ2-2, the complete variable domain reads NAGVMQNPRHLVRRRGQEARLRCSPMKGHSHVYWYRQLPEEGLKFMVYLQKENIIDESGMPKERFSAEFPKEGPSILRIQQVVRGDSAAYFCASSPLTGRRTGELFFGEGSRLTVL.